A single sample is the source of the 7 T cell receptor beta chains below, sequenced in a study of T cells in Graves' hyperthyroidism and ophthalmopathy. TCR beta CDR3 region amplification was performed from RNA transcripts. When the TCR CDR3 underwent first-round RT-PCR, the HTBI primer set was used. TCRdb processed the multiplex PCR reads anew with MiXCR; each CDR3 protein has one entry. The sample records more than 450,000 distinct CDR3 sequences, 14% being singletons. The sample was blood. All receptors come from a woman in her forties with Graves' hyperthyroidism.

This clonotype was observed many times. V usage is TRBV6-6 and J usage is TRBJ2-7; 7 positions agree with TRBD2. In germline, CDR1 is MNHNY, CDR2 SVGAGI (reference sequence). V shed 0 bases and J 4 bases; nucleotides not matched to a gene: 6. The CDR3 has 15 amino acids. In DNA form, the CDR3 reads TGTGCCAGCAGTTACTCAGAACTAGCGCGGTACGAGCAGTACTTC. Amino acid sequence: CASSYSELARYEQYF.

This clonotype turned up a few times. The gene calls are TRBV20-1 and TRBJ2-2, with D possibly being TRBD1 (7 bases). The V gene's germline CDR1 is DFQATT and CDR2 SNEGSKA (reference sequence). V lost 0 bases, J lost 4 bases, and 18 bases lay in between. The CDR3 is 17 residues long. The CDR3 spells CSARDSIWQGGTGELFF. The CDR3 DNA is TGCAGTGCTAGAGATAGCATATGGCAGGGGGGCACCGGGGAGCTGTTTTTT.

CDR3 residues: CASSIIAGDNEQFF. The CDR3 DNA is TGTGCCAGTAGTATAATAGCGGGCGACAATGAGCAGTTCTTC. The chain uses TRBV19 and TRBJ2-1, with 7 bases fitting TRBD2. Trimming at V came to 2 bases and at J to 5 bases, leaving 3 bases not matched to a gene. CDR1 is LNHDA and CDR2 is SQIVND in the germline V gene (reference sequence). CDR3 size: 14 residues.

This clonotype appeared many times. This chain uses TRBV5-1 with TRBJ2-1; 7 nucleotides line up with TRBD2. V trimming: 5 bases; J trimming: 4 bases; junction bases outside the gene matches: 15. The CDR3 contains 17 residues. Per germline, CDR1 SGHRS and CDR2 YFSETQ. CDR3 loop: CASRDQESGMKYNEQFF. The CDR3 bases are TGCGCCAGCAGAGACCAAGAAAGCGGGATGAAGTACAATGAGCAGTTCTTC.

This clonotype has ten or more counts. V gene TRBV30 combines with J gene TRBJ1-1, with no clear D. This CDR3 contains 16 residues. Germline CDR1 is GTSNPN and CDR2 is SVGIG (reference sequence). V was trimmed by 7 bases and J by 4 bases, leaving 25 bases between them. The CDR3 spells CASTALSGVVSTEAFF. The CDR3 nucleotides are TGTGCCTCGACGGCTCTCTCGGGTGTGGTGAGCACTGAAGCTTTCTTT.

This clonotype was observed many times. The chain has TRBV2 and TRBJ2-3; the match to TRBD2 covers 9 bases. Losses at the gene ends were 5 bases for V and 4 bases for J; bases not matched to a gene: 13. CDR3 length equals 17 residues. The germline V gene encodes CDR1 SNHLY and CDR2 FYNNEI. This CDR3 is CASSSGTSPPVSDTQYF. CDR3 nucleotides: TGTGCCAGCAGTTCCGGGACTAGCCCACCGGTATCAGATACGCAGTATTTT.

This clonotype was counted at least ten times. The V and J genes are TRBV9 and TRBJ2-5, with D possibly TRBD2 on 6 matching bases. The ends were cut back, 3 bases at V and 6 bases at J, with 21 bases in the middle. CDR3 length: 16 residues. From germline, CDR1 is SGDLS and CDR2 YYNGEE. CDR3 sequence: CASSAAGRGIPQTQYF. Here the CDR3 DNA reads TGTGCCAGCAGCGCTGCCGGACGGGGGATTCCACAGACCCAGTACTTC. The full variable domain, its missing parts supplied by reference TRBV9 and TRBJ2-5, is DSGVTQTPKHLITATGQRVTLRCSPRSGDLSVYWYQQSLDQGLQFLIQYYNGEERAKGNILERFSAQQFPDLHSELNLSSLELGDSALYFCASSAAGRGIPQTQYFGPGTRLLVL.